The rows below give T cell receptor beta chains drawn from one sample of a study of T cells in Graves' hyperthyroidism and ophthalmopathy. TCRdb recomputed calls from the multiplex PCR reads with MiXCR, one row per CDR3 protein. The profile shows 500,000 to 800,000 distinct CDR3 sequences, about 14% of them singletons. Sequenced sample: blood. The receptors come from a woman between 45 and 60 years old with Graves' ophthalmopathy. The CDR3 runs from the conserved cysteine through the conserved F or W. Fields, in order: clone size, CDR3 length, V gene, J gene, D gene, CDR3 protein, CDR3 DNA. D genes are given only for firm matches. Part of the rows lack a size; the others show once, few, many or a class for expanded clones.

size: many
length: 14
V: TRBV5-1
J: TRBJ2-7
D: TRBD1
CDR3: CASSPPGQRYEQYF
DNA: TGCGCCAGCAGCCCCCCGGGACAGCGTTACGAGCAGTACTTC

size: NA
length: 11
V: TRBV2
J: TRBJ1-5
D: NA
CDR3: CASSDSQPQHF
DNA: TGTGCCAGCAGTGACTCTCAGCCCCAGCATTTT

size: many
length: 15
V: TRBV9
J: TRBJ2-1
D: NA
CDR3: CASSPSQGPYNEQFF
DNA: TGTGCCAGCAGCCCCTCGCAGGGGCCCTACAATGAGCAGTTCTTC

size: many
length: 17
V: TRBV7-3
J: TRBJ2-7
D: TRBD1
CDR3: CASSLNEGTVYSYEQYF
DNA: TGTGCCAGCAGCTTAAATGAAGGGACAGTCTACTCCTACGAGCAGTACTTC

size: NA
length: 18
V: TRBV4-2
J: TRBJ2-5
D: TRBD2
CDR3: CASSQEGDASGFQETQYF
DNA: TGTGCCAGCAGCCAAGAGGGCGATGCTAGCGGGTTTCAAGAGACCCAGTACTTC

size: many
length: 18
V: TRBV11-3
J: TRBJ1-4
D: TRBD1
CDR3: CASSLLTGGDPTNEKLFF
DNA: TGTGCCAGCAGCTTACTGACAGGGGGGGATCCAACTAATGAAAAACTGTTTTTT

size: many
length: 14
V: TRBV11-3
J: TRBJ2-3
D: NA
CDR3: CASSLARGADTQYF
DNA: TGTGCCAGCAGCTTAGCCAGGGGGGCAGATACGCAGTATTTT

size: many
length: 15
V: TRBV4-3
J: TRBJ1-1
D: NA
CDR3: CASSQDSRGGTEAFF
DNA: TGCGCCAGCAGCCAAGATTCCCGAGGGGGTACTGAAGCTTTCTTT

size: many
length: 18
V: TRBV30
J: TRBJ2-1
D: NA
CDR3: CAWSVFGWSRESYNEQFF
DNA: TGTGCCTGGAGTGTATTTGGGTGGTCCAGGGAAAGTTACAATGAGCAGTTCTTC

size: many
length: 14
V: TRBV29-1
J: TRBJ1-1
D: NA
CDR3: CSVERRLMNTEAFF
DNA: TGCAGCGTTGAAAGACGTCTCATGAACACTGAAGCTTTCTTT

size: few
length: 13
V: TRBV9
J: TRBJ2-3
D: NA
CDR3: CASSVGYTDTQYF
DNA: TGTGCCAGCAGCGTAGGTTACACAGATACGCAGTATTTT

size: many
length: 16
V: TRBV28
J: TRBJ1-5
D: NA
CDR3: CASSGGRQDSNQPQHF
DNA: TGTGCCAGCAGTGGGGGTCGGCAGGACTCTAATCAGCCCCAGCATTTT

size: many
length: 14
V: TRBV27
J: TRBJ2-1
D: NA
CDR3: CASSLRGVHNEQFF
DNA: TGTGCCAGCAGTTTACGCGGGGTTCACAATGAGCAGTTCTTC

size: many
length: 15
V: TRBV13
J: TRBJ2-5
D: TRBD1
CDR3: CASSLGGQSQETQYF
DNA: TGTGCCAGCAGCTTAGGGGGACAGAGCCAAGAGACCCAGTACTTC

size: many
length: 14
V: TRBV5-8
J: TRBJ1-1
D: NA
CDR3: CASSLSTSNTEAFF
DNA: TGTGCCAGCAGCTTGAGCACATCGAACACTGAAGCTTTCTTT

size: many
length: 14
V: TRBV20-1
J: TRBJ2-1
D: TRBD2
CDR3: CSASLAGTLNEQFF
DNA: TGCAGTGCTAGTCTAGCGGGTACCCTCAATGAGCAGTTCTTC

size: many
length: 12
V: TRBV6-1
J: TRBJ2-5
D: NA
CDR3: CASTLVQETQYF
DNA: TGTGCCAGCACGCTAGTACAAGAGACCCAGTACTTC

size: many
length: 14
V: TRBV20-1
J: TRBJ2-3
D: NA
CDR3: CSARVMGITDTQYF
DNA: TGCAGTGCTAGAGTCATGGGGATCACAGATACGCAGTATTTT

size: many
length: 13
V: TRBV20-1
J: TRBJ1-1
D: TRBD1
CDR3: CSATGGFDTEAFF
DNA: TGCAGTGCTACAGGGGGATTCGACACTGAAGCTTTCTTT

size: NA
length: 18
V: TRBV5-1
J: TRBJ2-6
D: TRBD1
CDR3: CASSLDGTGLGEANVLTF
DNA: TGCGCCAGCAGCTTGGACGGGACAGGGCTTGGGGAGGCCAACGTCCTGACTTTC

size: many
length: 14
V: TRBV28
J: TRBJ1-2
D: NA
CDR3: CASKRIRALYGYTF
DNA: TGTGCCAGTAAGCGGATTCGGGCACTCTATGGCTACACCTTC

size: NA
length: 14
V: TRBV7-9
J: TRBJ1-2
D: TRBD1
CDR3: CASSTDRGYYGYTF
DNA: TGTGCCAGCAGTACCGACAGGGGATACTATGGCTACACCTTC

size: many
length: 16
V: TRBV18
J: TRBJ2-1
D: NA
CDR3: CASSPPGSHSYNEQFF
DNA: TGTGCCAGCTCACCACCGGGGAGCCACTCCTACAATGAGCAGTTCTTC

size: few
length: 19
V: TRBV19
J: TRBJ2-1
D: NA
CDR3: CASSIDIHRFPSSYNEQFF
DNA: TGTGCCAGTAGTATAGATATTCACAGGTTCCCGAGCTCCTACAATGAGCAGTTCTTC

size: many
length: 13
V: TRBV20-1
J: TRBJ2-7
D: NA
CDR3: CSALNPHTTEQYF
DNA: TGCAGTGCTTTAAACCCCCACACGACCGAGCAGTACTTC

size: NA
length: 16
V: TRBV29-1
J: TRBJ1-2
D: NA
CDR3: CSASRMAGGLGYGYTF
DNA: TGCAGCGCCTCTAGAATGGCGGGGGGCCTTGGCTATGGCTACACCTTC

size: NA
length: 15
V: TRBV20-1
J: TRBJ2-2
D: NA
CDR3: CSARDRETLAGELFF
DNA: TGCAGTGCTAGAGATCGGGAGACTCTCGCCGGGGAGCTGTTTTTT

size: many
length: 13
V: TRBV6-2/TRBV6-3
J: TRBJ1-1
D: NA
CDR3: CASTGSYATEAFF
DNA: TGTGCCAGCACCGGGAGCTACGCCACTGAAGCTTTCTTT

size: many
length: 14
V: TRBV28
J: TRBJ2-7
D: NA
CDR3: CASSLYSGNYEQYF
DNA: TGTGCCAGCAGTTTATACTCGGGAAACTACGAGCAGTACTTC

size: few
length: 15
V: TRBV4-2
J: TRBJ1-1
D: NA
CDR3: CASSQERQMNTEAFF
DNA: TGTGCCAGCAGCCAAGAAAGGCAAATGAACACTGAAGCTTTCTTT

size: few
length: 14
V: TRBV9
J: TRBJ2-2
D: NA
CDR3: CASSVPTENGELFF
DNA: TGTGCCAGCAGCGTACCGACAGAAAACGGGGAGCTGTTTTTT

size: many
length: 15
V: TRBV6-1
J: TRBJ2-7
D: TRBD1
CDR3: CASSGEQGANDEQYF
DNA: TGTGCCAGCAGTGGAGAACAGGGGGCGAACGACGAGCAGTACTTC

size: NA
length: 14
V: TRBV5-5
J: TRBJ2-7
D: NA
CDR3: CASSLEANSYEQYF
DNA: TGTGCCAGCAGCTTGGAGGCCAATTCCTACGAGCAGTACTTC

size: many
length: 15
V: TRBV11-2
J: TRBJ2-7
D: TRBD1
CDR3: CASSHWTGGVYEQYF
DNA: TGTGCCAGCAGTCATTGGACAGGGGGCGTATACGAGCAGTACTTC

size: many
length: 17
V: TRBV5-1
J: TRBJ1-1
D: NA
CDR3: CASSRKKSTEMNTEAFF
DNA: TGCGCCAGCAGCCGAAAGAAATCGACAGAAATGAACACTGAAGCTTTCTTT

size: NA
length: 15
V: TRBV6-1
J: TRBJ2-3
D: NA
CDR3: CASSFTSRYTDTQYF
DNA: TGTGCCAGCAGTTTCACTAGCAGATACACAGATACGCAGTATTTT

size: NA
length: 14
V: TRBV27
J: TRBJ1-2
D: TRBD1
CDR3: CASSRQGRNYGYTF
DNA: TGTGCCAGCAGTAGACAGGGGAGGAACTATGGCTACACCTTC

size: many
length: 15
V: TRBV27
J: TRBJ2-3
D: TRBD2
CDR3: CASSLGGRALDTQYF
DNA: TGTGCCAGCAGTTTAGGCGGGAGGGCCCTAGATACGCAGTATTTT

size: many
length: 17
V: TRBV10-2
J: TRBJ2-3
D: NA
CDR3: CASSDRPSASTTDTQYF
DNA: TGCGCCAGCAGCGACCGCCCTAGCGCGTCTACTACAGATACGCAGTATTTT

size: NA
length: 13
V: TRBV9
J: TRBJ2-1
D: NA
CDR3: CASSVWPNNEQFF
DNA: TGTGCCAGCAGCGTTTGGCCTAACAATGAGCAGTTCTTC

size: NA
length: 14
V: TRBV19
J: TRBJ1-6
D: NA
CDR3: CASSKGTVGSPLHF
DNA: TGTGCCAGTAGTAAGGGGACCGTGGGGTCACCCCTCCACTTT

size: few
length: 17
V: TRBV4-2
J: TRBJ1-5
D: NA
CDR3: CASSQDRGGNSNQPQHF
DNA: TGTGCCAGCAGCCAAGATCGGGGAGGGAATAGCAATCAGCCCCAGCATTTT

size: NA
length: 14
V: TRBV6-2/TRBV6-3
J: TRBJ2-2
D: TRBD2
CDR3: CASTYSGSNGELFF
DNA: TGTGCCAGCACCTATAGCGGGAGTAACGGGGAGCTGTTTTTT

size: many
length: 18
V: TRBV10-3
J: TRBJ1-1
D: NA
CDR3: CAISDDWGRGSQNTEAFF
DNA: TGTGCCATCAGTGATGACTGGGGCAGGGGCTCCCAAAACACTGAAGCTTTCTTT

size: many
length: 16
V: TRBV28
J: TRBJ1-1
D: NA
CDR3: CASSLVQGSGNTEAFF
DNA: TGTGCCAGCAGTTTGGTACAGGGCTCCGGGAACACTGAAGCTTTCTTT

size: few
length: 12
V: TRBV20-1
J: TRBJ2-2
D: NA
CDR3: CSARAVAGELFF
DNA: TGCAGTGCTAGAGCCGTGGCCGGGGAGCTGTTTTTT

size: many
length: 14
V: TRBV2
J: TRBJ2-7
D: TRBD2
CDR3: CASSVGLVLNEQYF
DNA: TGTGCCAGCAGCGTAGGACTAGTATTAAACGAGCAGTACTTC

size: many
length: 16
V: TRBV5-1
J: TRBJ2-7
D: TRBD2
CDR3: CASSLGHLADLYEQYF
DNA: TGCGCCAGCAGCTTGGGACATCTAGCGGATCTCTACGAGCAGTACTTC

size: many
length: 15
V: TRBV20-1
J: TRBJ2-7
D: TRBD1
CDR3: CSARGQGALIYEQYF
DNA: TGCAGTGCTAGGGGACAGGGGGCGTTGATATACGAGCAGTACTTC

size: NA
length: 16
V: TRBV13
J: TRBJ2-7
D: NA
CDR3: CASSLFLGWPSYEQYF
DNA: TGTGCCAGCAGCTTATTTCTGGGCTGGCCTTCCTACGAGCAGTACTTC

size: few
length: 13
V: TRBV10-2
J: TRBJ2-5
D: NA
CDR3: CASTRDSKETQYF
DNA: TGCGCCAGCACCCGGGACTCCAAAGAGACCCAGTACTTC

size: many
length: 16
V: TRBV12-3/TRBV12-4
J: TRBJ2-2
D: TRBD1
CDR3: CASRSKGTGNTGELFF
DNA: TGTGCCAGCAGATCTAAGGGGACAGGGAACACCGGGGAGCTGTTTTTT

size: NA
length: 13
V: TRBV13
J: TRBJ2-3
D: NA
CDR3: CASSDRDTDTQYF
DNA: TGTGCCAGCAGCGACAGAGACACAGATACGCAGTATTTT

size: NA
length: 17
V: TRBV11-2
J: TRBJ2-1
D: TRBD2
CDR3: CASSALGPGGCYNEQFF
DNA: TGTGCCAGCAGCGCGTTAGGGCCGGGAGGGTGCTACAATGAGCAGTTCTTC

size: NA
length: 15
V: TRBV4-1
J: TRBJ1-4
D: NA
CDR3: CASSQDPGGGEKLFF
DNA: TGCGCCAGCAGCCAAGATCCGGGGGGAGGTGAAAAACTGTTTTTT

size: many
length: 13
V: TRBV2
J: TRBJ1-5
D: NA
CDR3: CASSESVQGDRHF
DNA: TGTGCCAGCAGTGAATCCGTGCAGGGTGATCGGCATTTT

size: NA
length: 16
V: TRBV5-5
J: TRBJ2-7
D: TRBD1
CDR3: CASSRLPGQGAYEQYF
DNA: TGTGCCAGCAGCCGCCTACCTGGACAGGGGGCCTACGAGCAGTACTTC

size: NA
length: 14
V: TRBV20-1
J: TRBJ2-3
D: NA
CDR3: CSATGGPSTDTQYF
DNA: TGCAGTGCAACCGGGGGACCTAGCACAGATACGCAGTATTTT

size: many
length: 15
V: TRBV28
J: TRBJ1-5
D: TRBD1
CDR3: CASRGETGAGQPQHF
DNA: TGTGCCAGCAGGGGCGAGACAGGGGCGGGACAGCCCCAGCATTTT